This TCR beta chain was documented in a study of T-cell reconstitution after alpha-beta-depleted transplantation in children. Germline-derived CDR1 and CDR2 are KGHSH and LQKENI. Losses at the gene ends were 5 bases for V and 5 bases for J; bases not matched to a gene: 5. The CDR3 runs to 14 residues. Unique molecular identifiers were used in preparing the TCRbeta library. TCRdb called the PCR reads again in MiXCR, with one record for every CDR3 protein. The profile covers about 200,000 distinct CDR3 sequences, with 13% to 15% appearing a single time and approximately 13% taken by the ten largest. Sequenced here: PBMCs from the stem cell graft donor, sampled from the stem cell graft. The V gene is TRBV18, the J gene TRBJ2-1; 8 bases match TRBD2. This TCR was sampled from a human donor who donated a stem cell graft to a child with acute lymphoblastic leukemia. The DNA for the CDR3 is TGTGCCAGCTCAACAACACTAGCGGACAATGAGCAGTTCTTC. Translating it yields CASSTTLADNEQFF.